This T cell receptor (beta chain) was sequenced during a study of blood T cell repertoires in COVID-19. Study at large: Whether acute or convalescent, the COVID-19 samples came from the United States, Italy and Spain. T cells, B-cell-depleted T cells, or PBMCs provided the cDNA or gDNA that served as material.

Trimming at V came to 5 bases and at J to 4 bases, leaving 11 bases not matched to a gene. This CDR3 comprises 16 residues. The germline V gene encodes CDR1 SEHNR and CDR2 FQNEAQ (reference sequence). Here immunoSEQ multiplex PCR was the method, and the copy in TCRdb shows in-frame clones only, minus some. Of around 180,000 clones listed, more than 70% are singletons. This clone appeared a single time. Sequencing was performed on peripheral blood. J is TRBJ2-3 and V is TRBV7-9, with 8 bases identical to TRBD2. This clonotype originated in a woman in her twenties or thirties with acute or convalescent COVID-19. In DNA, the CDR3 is TGTGCCAGCAGCCCGGGGACTAGGGGGTTCGCAGATACGCAGTATTTT. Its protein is CASSPGTRGFADTQYF.